Here is one T cell receptor (beta chain) with its context. Its matching antigen is unknown. At one of its ends the junction is not consistent with the germline gene, which may arise from a read error. Starting from 500 ng of total RNA, TCR beta cDNA was produced with a primer in the constant region. Generation of the TCR beta libraries relied on three nested multiplex PCR rounds using slightly modified ARM-PCR. The first two PCR rounds used TRBV1-TRBV30 primers with a Cbeta primer, around 10 cycles each. TCRdb independently ran MiXCR on the multiplex PCR reads; one entry per CDR3 protein. This table holds tens of thousands of distinct CDR3 sequences, over 65% found once. The sample is drawn from a study of tumor-infiltrating lymphocytes in primary liver carcinoma. Germline CDR1 and CDR2: MNHNS and SASEGT. This CDR3 region has 18 residues. The study co-extracted DNA and RNA from about 20-30 mg of unsorted bulk tissue.

Study results and limitations: It was in tumors, not blood, that the top-250-clone fraction was significantly higher (p = 0.039).

The chain has TRBV6-1 and TRBJ1-5, with TRBD1 matching over 7 bases. Sequencing was done on a sample of liver tumor tissue from sampling region 5. Sample subset: tumor region T5, tumor centre. The TCR originated in a man aged 40-49 years with primary liver carcinoma and hepatitis B virus infection. For the CDR3, the DNA is TGTGCCAGCCTCTTTGGAGGACAGGCGGATAGGGCCAATCAGCCCCAACATTTT. Its translation: CASLFGGQADRANQPQHF.